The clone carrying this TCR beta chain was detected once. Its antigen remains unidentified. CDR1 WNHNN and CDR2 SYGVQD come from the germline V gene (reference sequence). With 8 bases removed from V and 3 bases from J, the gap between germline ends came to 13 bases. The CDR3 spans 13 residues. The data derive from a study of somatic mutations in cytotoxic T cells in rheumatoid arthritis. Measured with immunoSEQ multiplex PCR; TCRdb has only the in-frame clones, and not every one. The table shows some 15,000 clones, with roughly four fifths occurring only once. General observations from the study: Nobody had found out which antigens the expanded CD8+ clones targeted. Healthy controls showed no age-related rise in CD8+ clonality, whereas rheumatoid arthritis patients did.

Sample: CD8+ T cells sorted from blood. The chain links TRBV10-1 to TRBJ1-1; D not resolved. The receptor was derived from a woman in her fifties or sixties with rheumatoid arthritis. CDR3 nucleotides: TGCGCCAGCTCCACCTTGACGCACACTGAAGCTTTCTTT. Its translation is CASSTLTHTEAFF.